Presented here are 24 T cell receptor beta chains from one specimen sequenced in a study of CD8+ T cells in alopecia areata. Treatment described: oral pan-JAK inhibitor, 5-10 mg twice daily. Sequencing templates came from extracted RNA that was reverse transcribed into cDNA. The data were produced by immunoSEQ multiplex PCR, yet TCRdb's version contains in-frame clones alone and is incomplete. Found here are 110,000 to 150,000 clones, approximately 80% of them singletons; the top ten hold 25%. This material consisted of CD8+ T cells sorted from blood, taken at week 4, from a patient treated with tofacitinib. These receptors were collected from a human donor with alopecia areata.

The rearrangement joins TRBV6-5 to TRBJ2-5; D is undetermined. V lost 10 bases and J 1 base, leaving 19 bases between the germline ends. This CDR3 has 15 amino acids. Germline CDR1 reads MNHEY; CDR2 reads SVGAGI. In nucleotides, the CDR3 is TGTGCCACCTGCCCCGGGTGGGCTATCCAAGAGACCCAGTACTTC. Amino acid sequence: CATCPGWAIQETQYF.

The chain employs TRBV7-2 and TRBJ2-1; 10 bases match TRBD1. The J segment lost 4 bases and the V segment lost 4 bases, leaving 7 bases of the junction unmatched. CDR3 length: 16 amino acids. The germline gives CDR1 SGHTA, CDR2 FQGNSA. The DNA for the CDR3 is TGTGCCAGCAGCTCATGGACAGGGGGTTCTTACAATGAGCAGTTCTTC. Translation gives CASSSWTGGSYNEQFF.

The rearrangement uses TRBV30 and TRBJ2-5; 8 bases fit TRBD1. CDR1 and CDR2 from the germline V gene are GTSNPN and SVGIG (reference sequence). The CDR3 is 15 amino acids. V lost 0 bases, J lost 7 bases, and 10 bases stayed unmatched. Written as DNA, the CDR3 is TGTGCCTGGAGTGTAGCGACAGGGGTAAAGAGGACCCAGTACTTC. Amino acid sequence: CAWSVATGVKRTQYF.

The V gene is TRBV5-6, the J gene TRBJ1-6; D gene ambiguous. Germline V gene data show CDR1 as SGHDT and CDR2 as YYEEEE. V lost 1 base and J lost 1, with 12 bases in between. The CDR3 sequence is 17 residues long. The CDR3: CASSLSGGSSYNSPLHF. In nucleotides, the CDR3 is TGTGCCAGCAGCTTGTCGGGCGGCTCTTCCTATAATTCACCCCTCCACTTT.

The count of this clone is one. This chain links TRBV5-6 with TRBJ1-1; D call uncertain. Trimming removed 2 bases from V and 3 bases from J, with 8 bases in between. CDR3 size: 13 residues. The germline V gene has CDR1 SGHDT and CDR2 YYEEEE. CDR3 coding DNA: TGTGCCAGCAGCTTATCACACTACACTGAAGCTTTCTTT. This gives the protein CASSLSHYTEAFF.

The chain is built from TRBV4-3 and TRBJ1-4; a weak D match, TRBD1 (6 bases). Germline assignment: CDR1 LGHNA and CDR2 YSLEER. The CDR3 spans 14 residues. The germline V and J ends were trimmed by 5 bases and 8 bases, with 15 bases remaining between them. The CDR3 DNA sequence: TGCGCCAGCAGCGGATTGGGGGCGGGGGAAAAACTGTTTTTT. Its protein product is CASSGLGAGEKLFF.

This clone was picked up a small number of times. The rearrangement joins TRBV27 to TRBJ2-1; D remains ambiguous. CDR1 is MNHEY, CDR2 SMNVEV, per germline (reference sequence). The CDR3 length is 12 residues. With 6 bases removed from V and 3 bases from J, the gap between germline ends came to 6 bases. The chain's CDR3 is CASRNGYNEQFF. In nucleotides, the CDR3 is TGTGCCAGCAGGAACGGCTACAATGAGCAGTTCTTC.

The rearrangement links TRBV7-2 to TRBJ2-7; TRBD1 aligns across 8 bases. The CDR3 has 14 amino acids. Trimming took 1 base from V and 5 from J; bases not matched to a gene: 4. Germline assignment: CDR1 SGHTA and CDR2 FQGNSA. The CDR3 reads CASSLGRQGNEQYF. The CDR3 region has the DNA TGTGCCAGCAGCTTAGGGAGACAGGGGAACGAGCAGTACTTC.

The chain links TRBV13 to TRBJ2-7; the match to TRBD1 covers 10 bases. The germline CDR1 and CDR2 sequences are PRHDT and FYEKMQ (reference sequence). CDR3 length: 14 amino acids. With V trimmed by 5 bases and J by 9 bases, 10 bases remained unmatched. CDR3 sequence: CASSLGQGEVVQYF. The CDR3 DNA is TGTGCCAGCAGCCTCGGACAGGGGGAGGTAGTGCAGTACTTC.

The chain links TRBV9 to TRBJ2-7; 7 nucleotides align to TRBD2. The V segment lost 2 bases and the J segment 2 bases; nucleotides outside the gene matches: 7. Germline CDR1 SGDLS, CDR2 YYNGEE. This CDR3 comprises 15 residues. The CDR3 sequence: CASSVGGVSPYEQYF. The CDR3, as DNA: TGTGCCAGCAGCGTTGGGGGGGTCTCGCCCTACGAGCAGTACTTC.

The chain combines TRBV7-9 with TRBJ2-3; TRBD2 matches 10 bases. V shed 8 bases, J shed 1 base, and the junction held 6 bases outside the gene matches. Germline V gene sequence: CDR1 SEHNR, CDR2 FQNEAQ (reference sequence). The CDR3 is 15 amino acids. The CDR3 DNA is TGTGCCAGCCGCAGTCTAGCGGGGGGCACAGATACGCAGTATTTT. Translation gives CASRSLAGGTDTQYF.

The V gene is TRBV4-1, the J gene TRBJ1-1, with TRBD1 as a possible D gene (5 bases). Per germline, CDR1 MGHRA and CDR2 YSYEKL. Trimming shortened V by 2 bases and J by 5 bases, and 15 bases separated the two germline ends. CDR3 length equals 15 residues. The CDR3 sequence is CASSQPWQGGTEAFF. CDR3 sequence (DNA): TGCGCCAGCAGCCAACCGTGGCAGGGAGGGACTGAAGCTTTCTTT.

This sequence joins TRBV6-6 and TRBJ1-1; TRBD1 matches 11 bases. The CDR3 loop spans 14 amino acids. V lost 6 bases, J lost 1 base, and 1 base stayed unmatched. Per germline, CDR1 MNHNY and CDR2 SVGAGI (reference sequence). CDR3 sequence (DNA): TGTGCCAGCAGGGGACAGGGGGGGAACACTGAAGCTTTCTTT. Its protein is CASRGQGGNTEAFF.

The V and J genes are TRBV4-2 and TRBJ2-7, with D possibly matching TRBD2 (6 bases). Trimming removed 1 base from V and 6 bases from J, with 16 bases in between. Germline CDR1 and CDR2: LGHNA and YNFKEQ. This CDR3 contains 15 residues. The CDR3 nucleotides are TGTGCCAGCAGCCAAGTCAGTAGCGGTCGGACCGAGCAGTACTTC. Its protein product is CASSQVSSGRTEQYF.

This clone showed up just a few times. This chain connects TRBV9 to TRBJ2-7; no definite D call. With 2 bases removed from V and 3 bases from J, the gap between germline ends came to 9 bases. The CDR3 sequence is 13 residues long. CDR1 is SGDLS and CDR2 is YYNGEE in the germline V gene. CDR3 protein: CASSVGDNYEQYF. CDR3 sequence (DNA): TGTGCCAGCAGCGTCGGAGATAACTACGAGCAGTACTTC. Full variable domain (outside the CDR3, taken from reference TRBV9 and TRBJ2-7): DSGVTQTPKHLITATGQRVTLRCSPRSGDLSVYWYQQSLDQGLQFLIQYYNGEERAKGNILERFSAQQFPDLHSELNLSSLELGDSALYFCASSVGDNYEQYFGPGTRLTVT.

The chain has TRBV7-6 and TRBJ2-7, with D uncertain. Germline V CDR1 and CDR2: SGHVS, FNYEAQ. V was clipped by 1 base and J by 2 bases, with 6 bases between them. This CDR3 spans 13 amino acids. The CDR3 sequence is CASSLVGPYEQYF. The CDR3 DNA reads TGTGCCAGCAGCTTAGTAGGCCCCTACGAGCAGTACTTC.

Comments on this clone: The same CDR3 is also encoded by other DNA sequences in this sample. J is TRBJ2-7 and V is TRBV5-1, with D unresolved. This CDR3 contains 11 residues. Germline V lookup: CDR1 SGHRS, CDR2 YFSETQ. Trimming took off 3 bases at V and 0 bases at J, with 1 base between the two ends. The CDR3 DNA follows: TGCGCCAGCAGCTCCTCCTACGAGCAGTACTTC. The encoded protein is CASSSSYEQYF.

The chain has TRBV12-5 and TRBJ2-3; 8 nucleotides match TRBD2. Germline loops: CDR1 LGHNT, CDR2 FRNRAP. The CDR3 totals 14 residues. Trimming removed 6 bases from V and 7 bases from J; junction bases left unmatched: 9. CDR3 bases: TGTGCTAGTGGCCGGGGGGGCCTCCCAAATACGCAGTATTTT. This gives the protein CASGRGGLPNTQYF.

The sample holds a few counts of this clone. In nucleotides, the CDR3 is TGTGCCAGCAGCTCCACCTCTAGTGAGCGGGGAGAGACCCAGTACTTC. It codes for CASSSTSSERGETQYF. The chain combines TRBV7-9 with TRBJ2-5, with 7 bases fitting TRBD2. The germline V gene has CDR1 SEHNR and CDR2 FQNEAQ (reference sequence). V trimming: 4 bases; J trimming: 4 bases; junction bases outside the gene matches: 12. The CDR3 has 16 residues.

This clone has only a few counts. Other DNA sequences in the same sample also yield this CDR3. V usage is TRBV4-2 and J usage is TRBJ2-5; possibly TRBD1 for D (6 bases). The germline V and J ends were trimmed by 0 bases and 1 base, with 6 bases remaining between them. This CDR3 has 14 residues. CDR1 is LGHNA and CDR2 is YNFKEQ in the germline V gene. For the CDR3, the DNA is TGTGCCAGCAGCCAAGAGGACAGCCAAGAGACCCAGTACTTC. Translating gives CASSQEDSQETQYF.

The rearrangement joins TRBV19 to TRBJ2-1; D tentatively fits TRBD1 or TRBD2 (5 bases each). The CDR3 runs to 15 residues. V dropped 7 bases and J dropped 7 bases, with 20 bases sitting between them. Germline loops: CDR1 LNHDA, CDR2 SQIVND (reference sequence). This chain's CDR3 is CASTPWAGEGNEQFF. CDR3 coding DNA: TGTGCCAGTACACCGTGGGCAGGCGAGGGGAATGAGCAGTTCTTC.

The J gene is TRBJ2-7, the V gene TRBV7-6, with TRBD1 as a possible D gene (6 bases). The length of the CDR3 is 14 residues. The germline gives CDR1 SGHVS, CDR2 FNYEAQ. The germline V and J ends were trimmed by 5 bases and 3 bases, with 14 bases remaining between them. The CDR3 spells CASSQGSLIYEQYF. CDR3 nucleotide sequence: TGTGCCAGCAGCCAGGGGTCTTTAATCTACGAGCAGTACTTC.

Concerning this clone itself: A read error may produce the germline difference seen at one junction end. V and J are TRBV29-1 and TRBJ1-2; TRBD1 is a possible D gene (5 bases). The CDR3 is 11 residues long. Germline loops: CDR1 SQVTM, CDR2 ANQGSEA. In DNA form, the CDR3 reads TGCAGCGCCGTGGCGGAATGGGACGCCAAATTC. This codes for CSAVAEWDAKF.

V is TRBV5-1 and J is TRBJ1-1; maybe TRBD1 (6 bases). In germline, CDR1 is SGHRS, CDR2 YFSETQ. This CDR3 is 15 amino acids long. V shed 2 bases and J shed 1 base, with 12 bases lying between them. This chain's CDR3 is CASSFLQGTNTEAFF. The CDR3 nucleotides are TGCGCCAGCAGCTTCTTACAGGGAACGAACACTGAAGCTTTCTTT.